This T cell receptor beta chain was captured by sequencing in a study of cytomegalovirus exposure and HLA in healthy donors. As regards this clone: Its antigen is currently unknown.

Germline V gene data show CDR1 as SEHNR and CDR2 as FQNEAQ (reference sequence). The V and J ends lost 5 bases and 8 bases respectively, with 13 bases between them. This CDR3 contains 14 residues. PCR amplification relied on 60 Vbeta primers (plus 13 Jbeta primers). The assay was immunoSEQ multiplex PCR, and TCRdb's table has in-frame clones only and misses some. The sample contains approximately 160,000 clones, roughly 80% of which appear only once. Study-wide results and limits: Later on, an analysis found that several of the most significant clusters appeared to be linked to common viral pathogens, which included parvovirus B19. Researchers left out some V segments, among them TRBV6-2 and TRBV6-3, as indistinguishable. TCR beta V- and J-gene trimming, according to a later analysis, was linked to a missense DCLRE1C variant.

The rearrangement uses TRBV7-9 and TRBJ1-6, with a weak D call TRBD1 (6 bases). Sequences were obtained from PBMCs. The clonotype comes from a man aged 30 to 39 in good health and CMV-seropositive. Here the CDR3 reads CASSGGQPYSPLHF. The CDR3, as DNA: TGTGCCAGCAGCGGTGGACAGCCCTATTCACCCCTCCACTTT.